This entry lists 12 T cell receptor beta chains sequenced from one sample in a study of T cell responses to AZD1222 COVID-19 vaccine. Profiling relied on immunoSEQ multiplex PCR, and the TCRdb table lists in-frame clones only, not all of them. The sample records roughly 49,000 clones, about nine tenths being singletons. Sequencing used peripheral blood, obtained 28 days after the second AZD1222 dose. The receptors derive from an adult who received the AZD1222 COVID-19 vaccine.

The CDR3 is CASSRTSGRQDTQYF. In DNA, the CDR3 is TGCGCCAGCAGTCGGACTAGCGGGAGGCAAGATACGCAGTATTTT. This rearrangement joins TRBV10-1 to TRBJ2-3; 14 bases align to TRBD2. The CDR3 totals 15 residues. The germline V gene encodes CDR1 WNHNN and CDR2 SYGVQD (reference sequence). After removal of 5 bases from V and 5 bases from J, the junction contained 3 bases not matched to a gene.

The chain's CDR3 is CASSLALAVKNIQYF. The CDR3 DNA reads TGCGCCAGCAGCTTGGCCCTAGCGGTCAAAAACATTCAGTACTTC. The chain is built from TRBV5-1 and TRBJ2-4, with 7 bases matching TRBD2. V shed 0 bases, J shed 3 bases, and the junction held 3 bases outside the gene matches. Germline V lookup: CDR1 SGHRS, CDR2 YFSETQ. CDR3 size: 15 residues.

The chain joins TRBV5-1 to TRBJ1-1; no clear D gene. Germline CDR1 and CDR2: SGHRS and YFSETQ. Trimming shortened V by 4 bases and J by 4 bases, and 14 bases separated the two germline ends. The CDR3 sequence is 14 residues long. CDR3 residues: CASSPQGRGTEAFF. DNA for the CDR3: TGCGCCAGCAGCCCCCAAGGGCGGGGCACTGAAGCTTTCTTT.

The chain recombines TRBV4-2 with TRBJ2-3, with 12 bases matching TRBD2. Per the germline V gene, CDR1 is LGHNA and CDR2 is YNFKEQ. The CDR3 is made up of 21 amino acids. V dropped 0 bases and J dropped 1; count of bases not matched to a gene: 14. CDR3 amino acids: CASSQERTGTSGYRGTDTQYF. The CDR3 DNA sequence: TGTGCCAGCAGCCAAGAACGAACCGGGACTAGCGGGTATCGGGGCACAGATACGCAGTATTTT.

The CDR3 is CASSQRATSRTAYEQYF. The CDR3 DNA is TGTGCCAGCAGCCAGAGAGCCACCTCGCGGACAGCCTACGAGCAGTACTTC. The chain uses TRBV11-2 and TRBJ2-7; TRBD1 might be the D (6 bases). Germline V gene lookup returns CDR1 SGHAT and CDR2 FQNNGV. This CDR3 is built from 17 residues. The ends were cut back, 5 bases at V and 2 bases at J, with 22 bases in the middle.

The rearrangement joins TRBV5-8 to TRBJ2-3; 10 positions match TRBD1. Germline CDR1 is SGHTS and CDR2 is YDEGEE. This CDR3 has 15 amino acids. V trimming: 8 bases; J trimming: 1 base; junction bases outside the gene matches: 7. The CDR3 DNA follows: TGTGCCAGGTCCCTTGGGACAGGGGGCACAGATACGCAGTATTTT. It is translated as CARSLGTGGTDTQYF. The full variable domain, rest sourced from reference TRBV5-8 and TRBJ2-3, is EAGVTQSPTHLIKTRGQQATLRCSPISGHTSVYWYQQALGLGLQFLLWYDEGEERNRGNFPPRFSGRQFPNYSSELNVNALELEDSALYLCARSLGTGGTDTQYFGPGTRLTVL.

The CDR3 is CASSREGGGYEQYF. CDR3 in DNA: TGTGCCAGCTCTCGCGAAGGGGGTGGCTACGAGCAGTACTTC. The chain employs TRBV18 and TRBJ2-7; perhaps TRBD1 as D (6 bases). V was shortened by 6 bases and J by 3 bases, with 15 bases between the two germline ends. Looked up from germline, CDR1 is KGHSH and CDR2 is LQKENI. The CDR3 runs to 14 residues.

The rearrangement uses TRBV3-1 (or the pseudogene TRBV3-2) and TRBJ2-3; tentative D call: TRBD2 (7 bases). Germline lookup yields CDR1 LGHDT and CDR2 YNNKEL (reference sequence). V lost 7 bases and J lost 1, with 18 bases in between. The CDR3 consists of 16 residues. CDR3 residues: CASTPRGGRGTDTQYF. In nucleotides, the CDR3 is TGTGCCAGCACCCCAAGGGGGGGGAGAGGCACAGATACGCAGTATTTT.

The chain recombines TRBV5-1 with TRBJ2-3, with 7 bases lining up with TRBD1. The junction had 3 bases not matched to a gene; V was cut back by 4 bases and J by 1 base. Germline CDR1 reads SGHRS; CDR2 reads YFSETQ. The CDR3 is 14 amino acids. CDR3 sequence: CASSLGQRTDTQYF. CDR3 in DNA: TGCGCCAGCAGCCTGGGACAGCGCACAGATACGCAGTATTTT.

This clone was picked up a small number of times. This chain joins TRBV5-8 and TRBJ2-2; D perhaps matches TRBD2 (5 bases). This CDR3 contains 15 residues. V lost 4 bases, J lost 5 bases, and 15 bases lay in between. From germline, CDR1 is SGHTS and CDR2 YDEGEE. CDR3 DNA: TGTGCCAGCAGCCTATTAGGAGGTGGGACCGGGGAGCTGTTTTTT. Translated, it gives CASSLLGGGTGELFF.

Written as DNA, the CDR3 is TGCGCCAGCAGCTTGGCCCAGGGCGGAATACCCACAGATACGCAGTATTTT. This encodes CASSLAQGGIPTDTQYF. The chain combines TRBV5-1 with TRBJ2-3, with D possibly TRBD1 on 5 matching bases. CDR1 SGHRS and CDR2 YFSETQ come from the germline V gene. V shed 0 bases and J shed 2 bases, with 16 bases lying between them. The CDR3 covers 17 residues.

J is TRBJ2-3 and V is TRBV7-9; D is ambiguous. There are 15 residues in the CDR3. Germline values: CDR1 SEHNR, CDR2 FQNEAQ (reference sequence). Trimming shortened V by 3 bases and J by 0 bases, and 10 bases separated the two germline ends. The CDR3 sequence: CASSFDSISTDTQYF. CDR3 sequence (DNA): TGTGCCAGCAGCTTTGACTCGATTAGCACAGATACGCAGTATTTT.